The clone carrying this T cell receptor beta chain was seen more than once but under ten times. This sample is drawn from a study of T cells in Graves' hyperthyroidism and ophthalmopathy. The germline gives CDR1 SNHLY, CDR2 FYNNEI. The V segment lost 5 bases and the J segment 5 bases; nucleotides outside the gene matches: 10. The CDR3 runs 16 residues. TCR beta CDR3 region amplification was performed from RNA transcripts. TCR CDR3 underwent first-round RT-PCR with the HTBI primer set. TCRdb called the multiplex PCR reads again in MiXCR, with one record for every CDR3 protein. The sample records hundreds of thousands of distinct CDR3 sequences, more than 30% being singletons.

The sequence was collected from a man between 18 and 35 years old with Graves' hyperthyroidism. This chain connects TRBV2 to TRBJ2-5, with TRBD2 matching 11 bases. The sequenced sample consisted of blood. The CDR3 loop is CASSFLAGGVAETQYF. The DNA of the CDR3 is TGTGCCAGCAGTTTTCTAGCGGGGGGAGTCGCGGAGACCCAGTACTTC. Using reference TRBV2 and TRBJ2-5 for the parts outside the CDR3, the full variable domain is EPEVTQTPSHQVTQMGQEVILRCVPISNHLYFYWYRQILGQKVEFLVSFYNNEISEKSEIFDDQFSVERPDGSNFTLKIRSTKLEDSAMYFCASSFLAGGVAETQYFGPGTRLLVL.